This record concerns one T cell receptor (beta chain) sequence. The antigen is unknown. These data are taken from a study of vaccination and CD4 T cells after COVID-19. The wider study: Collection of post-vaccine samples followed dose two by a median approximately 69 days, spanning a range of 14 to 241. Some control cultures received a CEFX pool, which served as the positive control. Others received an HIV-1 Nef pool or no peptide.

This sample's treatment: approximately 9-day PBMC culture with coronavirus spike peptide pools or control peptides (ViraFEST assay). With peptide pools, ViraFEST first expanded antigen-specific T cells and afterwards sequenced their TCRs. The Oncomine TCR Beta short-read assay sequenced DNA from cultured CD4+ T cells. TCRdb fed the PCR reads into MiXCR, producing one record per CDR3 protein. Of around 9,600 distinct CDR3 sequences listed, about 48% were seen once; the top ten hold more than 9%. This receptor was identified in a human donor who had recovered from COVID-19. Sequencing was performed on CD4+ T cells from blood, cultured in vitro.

For the CDR3, the DNA is TGTGCCAGCAGAGAAAAGCGGTCTGAAGCTTTCTTT. Translation: CASREKRSEAFF. V gene TRBV6-2 or TRBV6-3 combines with J gene TRBJ1-1; no definite D call. Germline V gives CDR1 MNHEY, CDR2 SVGEGT. The CDR3 runs to 12 residues. V lost 6 bases, J lost 6 bases, and 11 bases lay in between.